Listed here is a single TCR beta chain. The antigen it binds to is not known. Within one base of it there is no much larger clone, and no base qualities were kept. This record belongs to a study of Ad26.COV2.S vaccination and SARS-CoV-2 variants listed by TCRdb under 2021. Looking at the study overall: Donors in the vaccine arm were drawn from COV1001, a phase I-IIa trial of Ad26.COV2.S in healthy adults that was multicentre, randomized, double-blind and placebo-controlled. Participants in the trial were split at random into five groups of five each, receiving low-dose or high-dose Ad26.COV2.S once or twice, or else placebo on both occasions. Ad26.COV2.S was administered intramuscularly at a dose of 5x10^10 or 1x10^11 viral particles, either as one shot or as two shots given 56 days apart. A total of approximately 32 samples were included in the TCR-sequenced set, comprising around 20 Ad26.COV2.S vaccine recipients, 5 placebo recipients and 8 SARS-CoV-2 convalescent individuals. Blinding of investigators to trial group allocation was maintained during experiments and outcome assessment. TCRbeta repertoire sequencing was used to assess the specificity and breadth of SARS-CoV-2-reactive T cell receptors after Ad26.COV2.S vaccination.

Summary of the overall study and its limitations: Compared with placebo recipients, Ad26.COV2.S recipients showed higher spike-specific TCR breadth (P = 0.0014). The study was not powered to compare responses between vaccine doses or regimens. According to the authors, total T cell responses may have been underestimated by the TCR breadth and depth analyses. Non-spike TCR breadth was comparable between vaccine and placebo recipients, consistent with the vaccine containing only spike. After vaccination, substantial breadth of spike-specific CD8+ and CD4+ T cell responses was reported.

The germline V gene (reference sequence) yields PRHDT for CDR1 and FYEKMQ for CDR2. The CDR3 sequence holds 17 residues, the cysteine and phenylalanine included. The only DNA kept is the CDR3, 51 bases in frame from the first base. The junction carries 22 bases between V and J, which are trimmed by 5 bases and 6 bases respectively. Interpreted using the paper, the treatment or condition label stands for: 15 to 20 received Ad26.COV2.S at low or high dose, single or two shots; about 5 received placebo; per-sample allocation not given. Repertoires of vaccine and placebo recipients were sequenced from samples taken on day 63 after the first injection. In Cohort 1b, 25 or so adults aged 18-55 years were enrolled at a single site in Boston, USA, between 29 July and 7 August 2020. Ad26.COV2.S was a replication-incompetent adenovirus type 26 vector that expressed a prefusion-stabilized SARS-CoV-2 spike protein derived from the original Wuhan strain.

The immunoSEQ Assay was the method used to sequence TCRbeta CDR3 regions. After extraction, genomic DNA underwent amplification by bias-controlled multiplex PCR, followed by high-throughput sequencing. Turning to the authors' computational methods: To quantify the absolute abundance of every unique TCRbeta CDR3 region, sequences were collapsed and filtered. T cell fraction was estimated by normalizing TCRbeta template counts to usable DNA, with usable DNA measured through amplification of reference genes found in all nucleated cells. Repertoire TCRs were annotated as SARS-CoV-2-specific when V gene, CDR3 amino acid sequence and J gene were exactly matched to a known reactive TCR set. The reference SARS-CoV-2 TCR set came from MIRA and was filtered for enrichment in COVID-19-positive ImmuneCODE repertoires, removing public or cross-reactive TCRs. Based on the MIRA antigens, annotated TCRs were further analysed at the level of specific ORF or position within ORF. Breadth was defined as annotated unique rearrangements over total unique productive rearrangements; depth was the summed frequency of those rearrangements. TCR breadth was compared between groups using two-sided Wilcoxon rank-sum tests. In TCRdb, the immuneACCESS table is reduced to in-frame sequences with V and J assigned. These tables do not hold every clone; where another copy was compared, an unresolved V gene accounts for under half, and the others remain unexplained. The D gene and trimming were derived from the DNA, and the V and J assignments and clone size from that table. Counted in this sample were some 450,000 clones; about 92% of them appeared once. The ten largest clones represent about 4.5% of the sample.

Sequenced here: peripheral blood, sampled in a trial of Ad26.COV2.S vaccine versus placebo. The TCR originated in a person aged 18-60 years who received the Ad26.COV2.S COVID-19 vaccine or a placebo. Here the chain combines TRBV13 and TRBJ2-2, and possibly TRBD1, on 8 matching bases. The DNA sequence is TGTGCCAGCAGCCCACACTCAGGGGGCGCGGGGGCCGGGGAGCTGTTTTTT. This encodes CASSPHSGGAGAGELFF.